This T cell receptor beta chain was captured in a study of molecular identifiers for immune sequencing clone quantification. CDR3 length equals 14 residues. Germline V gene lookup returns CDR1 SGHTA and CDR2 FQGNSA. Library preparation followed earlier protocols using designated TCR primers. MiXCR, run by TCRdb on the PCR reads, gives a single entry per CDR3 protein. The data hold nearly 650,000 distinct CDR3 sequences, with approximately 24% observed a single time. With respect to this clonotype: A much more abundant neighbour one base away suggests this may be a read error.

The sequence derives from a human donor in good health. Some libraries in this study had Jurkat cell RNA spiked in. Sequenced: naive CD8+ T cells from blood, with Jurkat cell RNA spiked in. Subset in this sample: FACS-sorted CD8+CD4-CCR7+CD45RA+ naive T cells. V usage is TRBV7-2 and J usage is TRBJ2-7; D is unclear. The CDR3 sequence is CASSPQPGTYQQYF. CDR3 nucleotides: TGTGCCAGCAGCCCCCAGCCAGGTACCTACCAGCAGTACTTC.